This entry describes one T cell receptor (beta chain). Seattle cases were enrolled at active infection and followed longitudinally. In the original workflow: Nucleated cell counts were estimated from reference gene primer amplification. TCRdb's copy holds only in-frame clones and misses some; the assay was immunoSEQ multiplex PCR. Clone size and V and J calls were adopted from that table, with D and trimming inferred from the DNA. The sample has 330,000 or so clones; roughly 90% are singletons. Germline V gene data show CDR1 as MNHNS and CDR2 as SASEGT. Trimming shortened V by 5 bases and J by 5 bases, and 15 bases separated the two germline ends. This CDR3 contains 14 residues. This sample was taken from a study of blood T cell repertoires in COVID-19. Study-level information: The United States, Italy and Spain supplied acute and convalescent COVID-19 samples. Nucleic acid was either cDNA or gDNA, and it came from T cells, B-cell-depleted T cells, or PBMCs.

The rearrangement links TRBV6-1 to TRBJ1-1; no clear D. This TCR was recovered from a woman aged 55 to 70 with COVID-19, enrolled during active disease. Sequencing was performed on peripheral blood. DNA for the CDR3: TGTGCCAGCAGTCCCCTCAGGACTCGGACTGAAGCTTTCTTT. Its protein is CASSPLRTRTEAFF.